This is a list of T cell receptor beta chains from one sample in a study of OX40 agonist ivuxolimab in advanced cancers. Using immunoSEQ multiplex PCR, the repertoire was profiled, and TCRdb retains in-frame clones only, with some absent. The sample yields roughly 38,000 clones, around four fifths seen once. The specimen was CD4+ or CD8+ T cells sorted from blood, collected in a trial of the OX40 agonist ivuxolimab. The receptor set was obtained from an adult with an advanced solid tumor such as melanoma, head and neck, liver or kidney cancer. The CDR3 runs from the conserved cysteine through the conserved F or W. D genes are given only for firm matches. Clone size appears in some rows only: once, few, many, or a class for an expanded clone.

>NA|TRBV7-6|TRBJ1-3|NA
CASSLAIPQGGNTIYF
TGTGCCAGCAGCTTAGCAATACCCCAGGGTGGAAACACCATATATTTT
>once|TRBV6-4|TRBJ2-1|NA
CASKLFSSYNEQFF
TGTGCCAGCAAGCTCTTCAGCTCCTACAATGAGCAGTTCTTC
>NA|TRBV27|TRBJ2-5|NA
CASSGVGGRETQYF
TGTGCCAGCTCAGGGGTTGGAGGAAGGGAGACCCAGTACTTC
>few|TRBV11-3|TRBJ2-1|NA
CASSLGRANEQFF
TGTGCCAGCAGCTTAGGCAGGGCCAATGAGCAGTTCTTC
>NA|TRBV27|TRBJ2-7|TRBD1
CASSLYPPGQGPEQYF
TGTGCCAGCAGTTTATACCCCCCGGGACAGGGCCCCGAGCAGTACTTC
>NA|TRBV7-8|TRBJ2-1|TRBD2
CATKGGRAHNEQFF
TGTGCCACCAAAGGCGGGAGGGCTCACAATGAGCAGTTCTTC
>NA|TRBV4-2|TRBJ1-1|NA
CASSQVGWGADTEAFF
TGTGCCAGCAGCCAAGTGGGATGGGGGGCGGACACTGAAGCTTTCTTT
>NA|TRBV19|TRBJ1-5|NA
CASSIDHPTARPTQPQHF
TGTGCCAGTAGTATAGATCATCCCACAGCCCGTCCCACTCAGCCCCAGCATTTT
>NA|TRBV9|TRBJ2-1|TRBD2
CASSPRLARDLGNEQFF
TGTGCCAGCAGCCCAAGACTAGCGCGGGATTTGGGCAATGAGCAGTTCTTC
>NA|TRBV28|TRBJ2-2|TRBD2
CASSLWGLAANTGELFF
TGTGCCAGCAGTTTATGGGGACTAGCGGCGAACACCGGGGAGCTGTTTTTT